This TCR beta chain was identified in a study of Ad26.COV2.S vaccination and SARS-CoV-2 variants (dated by TCRdb to the early 2020s). As for the study more broadly: The specificity and breadth of SARS-CoV-2-reactive T cell receptors after Ad26.COV2.S vaccination were assessed by TCRbeta repertoire sequencing. The TCR-sequenced set comprised roughly 30 samples: approximately 20 Ad26.COV2.S vaccine recipients, 5 placebo recipients and 8 SARS-CoV-2 convalescent individuals.

The investigation overall reported the following: Comparable non-spike TCR breadth was observed between vaccine and placebo recipients, consistent with only spike being contained in the vaccine. After vaccination, spike-specific CD8+ and CD4+ T cell responses were reported to show substantial breadth. The authors noted that the TCR breadth and depth analyses may have underestimated total T cell responses. Compared with placebo recipients, Ad26.COV2.S recipients showed higher spike-specific TCR breadth (P = 0.0014).

Per the publication, the time point label means: individuals recovered from natural SARS-CoV-2 infection. The CDR3 has 16 amino acids, counting the end cysteine and phenylalanine. Only the CDR3 DNA is retained, 48 bases long and in frame from the first base. The germline V gene provides CDR1 SGHTA and CDR2 FQGNSA. V is cut back by 4 bases and J by 3 bases, with 8 bases in the junction unmatched. TCRbeta CDR3 regions were sequenced with the immunoSEQ Assay. After extraction, genomic DNA underwent amplification by bias-controlled multiplex PCR, followed by high-throughput sequencing. As for how the authors treated the data: To quantify the absolute abundance of every unique TCRbeta CDR3 region, sequences were collapsed and filtered. Usable DNA was measured by amplifying reference genes present in all nucleated cells, and TCRbeta template counts were normalized to that usable DNA to estimate T cell fraction. Repertoire TCRs were annotated as SARS-CoV-2-specific when V gene, CDR3 amino acid sequence and J gene were exactly matched to a known reactive TCR set. The reference SARS-CoV-2 TCR set came from MIRA and was filtered for enrichment in COVID-19-positive ImmuneCODE repertoires, removing public or cross-reactive TCRs. Using the MIRA antigens, annotated TCRs were further analysed by specific ORF or by position within an ORF. Breadth was defined as annotated unique rearrangements over total unique productive rearrangements; depth was the summed frequency of those rearrangements. Group comparisons of TCR breadth used two-sided Wilcoxon rank-sum tests. TCRdb provides this immuneACCESS table in a form limited to in-frame rearrangements. Some clones are lacking; in checked studies, under half of them reflect an unresolved V gene, and why the rest are absent is not known. V and J calls plus clone size are reproduced from that table; the DNA served to infer D and trimming. This sample lists some 190,000 clones; 87% were detected once. 5.9% of the sample comes from the top ten.

Concerning this clone itself: The antigen it recognizes is unknown. No clone much larger than this one lies a single base away; base qualities are absent.

The V and J genes are TRBV7-2 and TRBJ2-5; 10 bases in the middle match TRBD2. The starting material was peripheral blood, obtained after recovery from COVID-19. The receptor was derived from a human donor who had recovered from COVID-19. The DNA sequence follows: TGTGCCAGCAGCTCCTCTAGCGGGAGACAAAAAGAGACCCAGTACTTC. Its protein is CASSSSSGRQKETQYF.